Included here is one TCR beta chain sequence, with context. This sample was taken from a study of T cell repertoires in cytomegalovirus infection. From the reads, TCRdb called clonotypes with MiXCR, one entry per CDR3 protein. Among approximately 550,000 distinct CDR3 sequences listed, about 15% were seen once. The V gene's germline CDR1 is MNHNS and CDR2 SASEGT. J was trimmed by 7 bases and V by 5 bases; bases with no gene match: 12. CDR3 size: 17 residues. The chain couples TRBV6-1 to TRBJ2-1; 12 bases match TRBD2. The TCR comes from a human donor in good health (CMV status not recorded). Some clones in this sample may be carry-over from other donors' samples. The specimen was CD8+ T cells from PBMCs. The CDR3 loop is CASSQTSGGRGGNEQFF. In DNA, the CDR3 is TGTGCCAGCAGTCAGACTAGCGGGGGTCGCGGGGGGAATGAGCAGTTCTTC.